This entry concerns a single T cell receptor (beta chain). The CDR3 length is 11 residues. Germline V CDR1 and CDR2: ENHRY, SYGVKD. The trim removed 9 bases at V and 6 bases at J, leaving 1 base unmatched. All enrollees were roughly 18 to 95 years old and from 24 US areas. Grouping used clinical history reported by participants in a survey and questionnaire. Authors' analysis steps: Using reference gene primer amplification, nucleated cell counts were estimated. Assay: immunoSEQ multiplex PCR; the TCRdb copy retains only in-frame clones and omits some. That table gives V, J and clone size, and the DNA gave D and trimming. This table holds roughly 200,000 clones, about nine tenths found once. This entry belongs to a study of blood T cell repertoires in COVID-19. About the research overall: Sources were T cells, B-cell-depleted T cells, or PBMCs; the material itself was cDNA or gDNA.

This sequence was found in a woman aged 25-40 years who had recovered from COVID-19. The specimen was PBMCs or T cells enriched from blood (not recorded which). This chain connects TRBV10-3 to TRBJ2-1; 8 nucleotides align to TRBD1. CDR3 sequence: CAIDRGNEQFF. The CDR3, as DNA: TGTGCCATTGACAGGGGCAATGAGCAGTTCTTC.